This TCR beta chain appears in the sequencing data of a study of T-cell reconstitution after alpha-beta-depleted transplantation in children. Points from the study as a whole: Most T-cell counts and diversity one year after the transplant came from T cells that were newly produced. In patients about two months after transplant, alpha-beta T cells reportedly arose from several hundred expanded graft clones. Surviving thymic progenitors and recipient T cells were the source of high TCRbeta diversity at day 60 in some patients.

This clonotype was recorded many times. The antigen is not known. V was clipped by 8 bases and J by 4 bases, with 15 bases between them. The CDR3 covers 14 residues. Germline V gene sequence: CDR1 MNHEY, CDR2 SVGEGT. A library of TCRbeta sequences, prepared with unique molecular identifiers, was generated. Via MiXCR, TCRdb re-called the PCR reads, giving one row per CDR3 protein. The top ten clones hold roughly 30% of a sample with around 30,000 distinct CDR3 sequences, around 7% of them seen once. The sample in question was peripheral blood, obtained 60 days after TCRalphabeta/CD19-depleted stem cell transplant. The J gene is TRBJ2-1, the V gene TRBV6-2 or TRBV6-3; perhaps TRBD1 as D (6 bases). The clonotype was recovered from a child less than two years old who had a stem cell transplant for acute myeloid leukemia, so the T cells may come from the graft donor. This CDR3 reads CASSGVSKYNEQFF. In DNA, the CDR3 is TGTGCCAGCTCAGGGGTGAGTAAGTACAATGAGCAGTTCTTC.